This T cell receptor (beta chain) was found in a study of PD-L1 blockade in urothelial cancer. Time point noted: peripheral blood 6 weeks after treatment start. The table came from immunoSEQ multiplex PCR; TCRdb's copy has only in-frame clones and leaves some out. The sample shows approximately 83,000 clones, 75% to 90% of them seen only once. The CDR3 loop spans 16 amino acids. Germline V lookup: CDR1 WSHSY, CDR2 SAAADI. V was trimmed by 3 bases and J by 0 bases, leaving 14 bases between them. The V and J genes are TRBV10-2 and TRBJ1-2, with a weak D call TRBD1 (5 bases). The receptor's source is a man in his 70s with urothelial cancer. Material: PBMCs, obtained around atezolizumab (anti-PD-L1) treatment. CDR3 sequence (DNA): TGCGCCAGCAGTGATCTTTCCAGGGTTGCTAACTATGGCTACACCTTC. Encoded protein: CASSDLSRVANYGYTF.